The 9 T cell receptor beta chains given below trace back to one sample, sequenced in a study of blood T cell repertoires in COVID-19. Data came from immunoSEQ multiplex PCR; TCRdb stores just in-frame clones and leaves some out. The table shows around 75,000 clones, with 90% occurring only once. The sequenced sample was peripheral blood. These receptors were obtained from a human donor in a cohort sampled during active COVID-19.

This chain joins TRBV28 and TRBJ1-1, with D perhaps matching TRBD1 (5 bases). The CDR3 is made up of 13 amino acids. Trimming left V 7 bases short and J 4 bases short, with 13 bases between. Germline V gives CDR1 MDHEN, CDR2 SYDVKM. The CDR3 reads CASIVRGFTEAFF. The CDR3 DNA reads TGTGCCAGCATTGTTAGGGGCTTCACTGAAGCTTTCTTT.

J is TRBJ1-4 and V is TRBV6-5; TRBD1 might be the D (5 bases). CDR1 is MNHEY and CDR2 is SVGAGI in the germline V gene. The ends were cut back, 4 bases at V and 5 bases at J, with 17 bases in the middle. The CDR3 totals 16 residues. The DNA of the CDR3 is TGTGCCAGCAGTTTGGGGCAGGGAAAACCCAATGAAAAACTGTTTTTT. It codes for CASSLGQGKPNEKLFF.

This chain links TRBV6-6 with TRBJ1-1, with a possible D match to TRBD1 (5 bases). Germline V gene sequence: CDR1 MNHNY, CDR2 SVGAGI (reference sequence). Trimming took off 7 bases at V and 4 bases at J, with 16 bases between the two ends. The CDR3 totals 14 residues. The DNA of the CDR3 is TGTGCCAGCATTTTGACAGTGTCCGTCACTGAAGCTTTCTTT. It specifies CASILTVSVTEAFF.

This clone has a single count. DNA of the CDR3: TGTGCCAGCAGCTTAGTGGGGACAGGCCTAAATCAGCCCCAGCATTTT. This translates into CASSLVGTGLNQPQHF. The chain joins TRBV7-8 to TRBJ1-5; 8 bases are a match to TRBD1. Germline trimming cut 1 base from V and 4 bases from J; bases unmatched to any gene: 6. The CDR3 sequence is 16 residues long. The V gene's germline CDR1 is SGHVS and CDR2 FQNEAQ. Together with reference TRBV7-8 and TRBJ1-5, the CDR3 gives the full variable domain: GAGVSQSPRYKVAKRGQDVALRCDPISGHVSLFWYQQALGQGPEFLTYFQNEAQLDKSGLPSDRFFAERPEGSVSTLKIQRTQQEDSAVYLCASSLVGTGLNQPQHFGDGTRLSIL.

The chain uses TRBV28 and TRBJ1-2; TRBD1 might be the D (6 bases). The V end was cut by 6 bases, the J end by 8 bases, with 25 bases between. Germline CDR1 MDHEN, CDR2 SYDVKM. The CDR3 length is 16 residues. CDR3 sequence (DNA): TGTGCCAGCAGACGAGGTGACAGGAGTTTAGTAATGGGCTACACCTTC. Protein: CASRRGDRSLVMGYTF.

V is TRBV2 and J is TRBJ2-3, with D possibly matching TRBD1 (8 bases). V lost 4 bases to trimming and J lost 3 bases, with 14 bases between them. The CDR3 totals 15 residues. From germline, CDR1 is SNHLY and CDR2 FYNNEI. CDR3 DNA sequence: TGTGCCAGCAGTGCCGACAGGGGAGGGACAGATACGCAGTATTTT. It translates to CASSADRGGTDTQYF.

V and J are TRBV25-1 and TRBJ1-4, with no clear D. The germline V gene has CDR1 MGHDK and CDR2 SYGVNS. V lost 4 bases, J lost 5 bases, and 11 bases lay in between. This CDR3 has 14 amino acids. The CDR3 reads CASSGAGGNEKLFF. The CDR3 DNA follows: TGTGCCAGCAGTGGAGCGGGAGGGAATGAAAAACTGTTTTTT.

CDR3 sequence (DNA): TGTGCCAGCAGGGCGGGGGGAAGGAAGACCCAGTACTTC. Protein sequence: CASRAGGRKTQYF. The chain links TRBV12-3 or TRBV12-4 to TRBJ2-5; 8 bases are a match to TRBD2. The CDR3 extends over 13 amino acids. The V and J ends lost 6 bases and 6 bases, in that order; junction bases with no gene match: 6.

The chain employs TRBV27 and TRBJ1-5, with D perhaps TRBD1 (5 bases). With 6 bases removed from V and 2 bases from J, the gap between germline ends came to 8 bases. Per germline, CDR1 MNHEY and CDR2 SMNVEV (reference sequence). The CDR3 is made up of 13 amino acids. In nucleotides, the CDR3 is TGTGCCAGCAGGGGGCGAGGCAATCAGCCCCAGCATTTT. Protein: CASRGRGNQPQHF.